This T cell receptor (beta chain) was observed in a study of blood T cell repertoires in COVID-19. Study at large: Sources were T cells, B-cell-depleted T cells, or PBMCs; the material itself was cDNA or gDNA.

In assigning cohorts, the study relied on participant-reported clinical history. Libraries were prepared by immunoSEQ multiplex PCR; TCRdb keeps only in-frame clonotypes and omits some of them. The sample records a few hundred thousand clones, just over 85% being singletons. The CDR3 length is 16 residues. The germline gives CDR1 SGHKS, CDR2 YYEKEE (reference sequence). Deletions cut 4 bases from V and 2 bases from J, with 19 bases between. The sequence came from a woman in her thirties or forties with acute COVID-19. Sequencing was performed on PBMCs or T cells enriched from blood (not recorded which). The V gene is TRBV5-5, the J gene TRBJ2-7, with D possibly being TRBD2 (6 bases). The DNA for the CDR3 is TGTGCCAGCAGCGTGGACCAAGCGGGCTACGCCTACGAGCAGTACTTC. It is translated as CASSVDQAGYAYEQYF.